Listed here are 19 T cell receptor beta chains from one sample, sequenced in a study of CD8 T cells in ankylosing spondylitis. In TCRdb, the 5' RACE reads were re-called with MiXCR into one record per CDR3 protein. The sample includes 200,000 to 300,000 distinct CDR3 sequences, 10% to 13% seen only once; the top ten take 2.6%. The material sequenced was blood, either unsorted or a sorted T cell fraction (not recorded which). These receptors all come from a male donor with ankylosing spondylitis or in good health (not recorded which).

There are many counts of this clonotype. The rearrangement joins TRBV5-1 to TRBJ2-7; D not certain. The CDR3 spans 13 residues. V lost 1 base and J 7 bases, leaving 12 bases between the germline ends. Germline values: CDR1 SGHRS, CDR2 YFSETQ. The CDR3 DNA is TGCGCCAGCAGCTTGTGGGCCCAGGAAGAGCAGTACTTC. It yields the protein CASSLWAQEEQYF.

This clonotype was counted at least ten times. The V call is TRBV12-3 or TRBV12-4, the J call TRBJ2-1; D might be TRBD2 (5 bases). This CDR3 comprises 12 residues. V shed 8 bases and J shed 9 bases, with 14 bases lying between them. The CDR3 protein is CASQREVGEQFF. The CDR3 DNA reads TGTGCCAGCCAACGGGAAGTCGGTGAGCAGTTCTTC.

Comments on this clonotype: A read error may explain this, as a much larger clone is one base away. This chain links TRBV3-1 with TRBJ2-1; D remains unclear. The CDR3 is 12 residues long. Germline-derived CDR1 and CDR2 are LGHDT and YNNKEL (reference sequence). Trimming removed 8 bases from V and 9 bases from J, with 14 bases in between. CDR3 region: CASVWRIGEQFF. The CDR3 coding sequence is TGTGCCAGCGTCTGGCGAATCGGTGAGCAGTTCTTC.

This chain uses TRBV14 with TRBJ2-1; no clear D gene. Germline V lookup: CDR1 SGHDN, CDR2 FVKESK. This CDR3 is built from 13 residues. Trimming took 4 bases from V and 5 from J, leaving 9 bases between them. CDR3 sequence reads: CASSLWNNNEQFF. Written as DNA, the CDR3 is TGTGCCAGCAGCCTTTGGAACAACAATGAGCAGTTCTTC.

This clonotype was picked up many times. The chain recombines TRBV12-3 or TRBV12-4 with TRBJ2-1; TRBD2 matches at 9 bases. With V trimmed by 5 bases and J by 4 bases, 9 bases remained unmatched. CDR3 length: 16 residues. As DNA, the CDR3 is TGTGCCAGCAGTCCTATTACTAGCGGGCCATACAATGAGCAGTTCTTC. Translation: CASSPITSGPYNEQFF.

This clonotype was recorded at least ten times. This chain joins TRBV12-3 or TRBV12-4 and TRBJ2-7; D is possibly TRBD2 (5 bases). The CDR3 extends over 16 amino acids. With 3 bases removed from V and 3 bases from J, the gap between germline ends came to 18 bases. CDR3 amino acids: CASSLPLGLARYEQYF. CDR3 DNA sequence: TGTGCCAGCAGTTTGCCCCTCGGGCTAGCCCGCTACGAGCAGTACTTC.

The V and J genes are TRBV21-1 and TRBJ1-5. TRBV21-1 is shown as a pseudogene. The CDR3 contains 17 residues. CDR3 in amino acids: CASSKDGGYHSNQPQHF. The DNA for the CDR3 is TGTGCCAGCAGCAAAGACGGCGGTTATCATAGCAATCAGCCCCAGCATTTT.

This clonotype was counted between two and nine times. J is TRBJ2-5 and V is TRBV7-2; 7 positions match TRBD2. The germline gives CDR1 SGHTA, CDR2 FQGNSA. This CDR3 region has 14 residues. The ends lost 6 bases at V and 2 bases at J; junction bases unmatched: 6. Written as DNA, the CDR3 is TGTGCCAGCAGGGAGCTAGCGGCACAAGAGACCCAGTACTTC. Residues: CASRELAAQETQYF.

This clonotype has ten or more counts. V and J are TRBV5-1 and TRBJ1-3, with D possibly being TRBD1 (5 bases). Trimming pared 5 bases from V and 4 bases from J, leaving 13 bases between. Germline lookup yields CDR1 SGHRS and CDR2 YFSETQ. The CDR3 contains 14 residues. In DNA, the CDR3 is TGCGCCAGCAGACTAGGGACCGAAGGAAACACCATATATTTT. It encodes CASRLGTEGNTIYF. The variable domain in full, completed from reference TRBV5-1 and TRBJ1-3, reads KAGVTQTPRYLIKTRGQQVTLSCSPISGHRSVSWYQQTPGQGLQFLFEYFSETQRNKGNFPGRFSGRQFSNSRSEMNVSTLELGDSALYLCASRLGTEGNTIYFGEGSWLTVV.

There are many counts of this clonotype. The chain couples TRBV5-6 to TRBJ1-5; D remains ambiguous. Trimming left V 1 base short and J 0 bases short, with 11 bases between. CDR3 length: 16 amino acids. Germline V lookup: CDR1 SGHDT, CDR2 YYEEEE. CDR3 sequence reads: CASSLWVSRSNQPQHF. In nucleotides, the CDR3 is TGTGCCAGCAGCTTGTGGGTCAGCCGTAGCAATCAGCCCCAGCATTTT.

This clonotype showed up many times. V is TRBV4-1 and J is TRBJ1-4, with D hard to call. Deletions cut 2 bases from V and 0 bases from J, with 10 bases between. Germline CDR1 is MGHRA and CDR2 is YSYEKL. The CDR3 contains 16 residues. As DNA, the CDR3 is TGCGCCAGCAGCCAACAAGGGTCGACAACTAATGAAAAACTGTTTTTT. Translation: CASSQQGSTTNEKLFF.

As to this clonotype: A much larger clone lies a single base off, so this may be a read error. V usage is TRBV15 and J usage is TRBJ2-7, with 8 nucleotides matching TRBD1. J lost 7 bases, V lost 3 bases, and 2 bases had no gene match. This CDR3 spans 12 amino acids. Germline V lookup: CDR1 LNHNV, CDR2 YYDKDF (reference sequence). The CDR3 loop reads CATSRTGAEQYF. For the CDR3, the DNA is TGTGCCACCAGCAGGACAGGGGCGGAGCAGTACTTC. Using reference TRBV15 and TRBJ2-7 for the parts outside the CDR3, the full variable domain is DAMVIQNPRYQVTQFGKPVTLSCSQTLNHNVMYWYQQKSSQAPKLLFHYYDKDFNNEADTPDNFQSRRPNTSFCFLDIRSPGLGDTAMYLCATSRTGAEQYFGPGTRLTVT.

This clonotype was found many times. J is TRBJ2-5 and V is TRBV2, with 10 bases fitting TRBD1. The germline CDR1 and CDR2 sequences are SNHLY and FYNNEI. V lost 3 bases and J lost 5; bases outside the gene matches: 6. This CDR3 comprises 15 residues. CDR3 amino acids: CASSEGDRGPETQYF. The CDR3 region has the DNA TGTGCCAGCAGTGAGGGGGACAGGGGACCGGAGACCCAGTACTTC.

The chain carries TRBV4-2 and TRBJ2-1; the match to TRBD2 covers 8 bases. This CDR3 comprises 16 residues. The trim removed 1 base at V and 8 bases at J, leaving 10 bases unmatched. Germline-derived CDR1 and CDR2 are LGHNA and YNFKEQ. This CDR3 reads CASSQGAGAATDEQFF. The CDR3 DNA reads as TGTGCCAGCAGCCAAGGAGCGGGAGCCGCGACGGATGAGCAGTTCTTC.

This clonotype was seen many times. V gene TRBV12-3 or TRBV12-4 combines with J gene TRBJ2-5; D is ambiguous. V dropped 6 bases and J dropped 2 bases, with 16 bases sitting between them. The CDR3 has 15 amino acids. The CDR3 sequence: CASSPGRLSQETQYF. In nucleotides, the CDR3 is TGTGCCAGCAGCCCCGGACGGCTGTCGCAAGAGACCCAGTACTTC.

At least ten counts were recorded for this clonotype. The V and J genes are TRBV5-1 and TRBJ2-1, with D unresolved. The CDR3 runs to 16 residues. Looked up from germline, CDR1 is SGHRS and CDR2 is YFSETQ. V was clipped by 2 bases and J by 6 bases, with 18 bases between them. The CDR3 DNA reads as TGCGCCAGCAGCTTTTCCGTGAAGGGCGGAACCAATGAGCAGTTCTTC. Protein product: CASSFSVKGGTNEQFF.

This clonotype was recorded a few times. As DNA, the CDR3 is TGCAGTGCTAGGTCGGGACAGGTGGGACGCAATCAGCCCCAGCATTTT. Its protein product is CSARSGQVGRNQPQHF. This chain joins TRBV20-1 and TRBJ1-5; the match to TRBD1 covers 8 bases. This CDR3 is built from 16 residues. Germline assignment: CDR1 DFQATT and CDR2 SNEGSKA (reference sequence). V was pared by 3 bases and J by 2 bases, with 9 bases of the junction left unmatched.

This clonotype was counted ten times or more. The genes are TRBV15 and TRBJ1-6; D ambiguous. CDR3 length: 13 amino acids. Germline V lookup: CDR1 LNHNV, CDR2 YYDKDF (reference sequence). V shed 0 bases and J shed 10 bases, with 7 bases lying between them. In DNA, the CDR3 is TGTGCCACCAGCAGAGATCGAAGCTCACCCCTCCACTTT. Translating gives CATSRDRSSPLHF.

This rearrangement joins TRBV30 to TRBJ1-1; possibly TRBD1 for D (5 bases). Germline loops: CDR1 GTSNPN, CDR2 SVGIG (reference sequence). The CDR3 is 13 residues long. V was cut by 2 bases and J by 6 bases, with 13 bases left in between. In nucleotides, the CDR3 is TGTGCCTGGAGTATCTCCGTAGGGGCTGAAGCTTTCTTT. This gives the protein CAWSISVGAEAFF.